This is a list of T cell receptor beta chains from one sample in a study of shared clonotypes between healthy human individuals. Sequencing used immunoSEQ multiplex PCR; TCRdb keeps in-frame clones, though not all of them. The sample shows approximately 700,000 clones, about three quarters of them seen only once. Input material: memory CD4+ T cells sorted from blood. The receptors stem from a woman in her 30s in good health. Both conserved end residues are part of each CDR3. A D gene is named only where the DNA matches it firmly. Clone size is shown for a subset of rows, as once, few, many or a class of expanded clone.

abundance: NA
len: 15
d_gene: NA
j_gene: TRBJ1-2
v_gene: TRBV5-1
CDR3aa: CASSPSTVGDYGYTF
CDR3nt: TGCGCCAGCAGCCCGAGCACAGTGGGAGACTATGGCTACACCTTC

abundance: NA
len: 14
d_gene: TRBD1
j_gene: TRBJ2-3
v_gene: TRBV29-1
CDR3aa: CSVAGTVSTDTQYF
CDR3nt: TGCAGCGTTGCCGGGACAGTCAGCACAGATACGCAGTATTTT

abundance: NA
len: 14
d_gene: NA
j_gene: TRBJ1-5
v_gene: TRBV19
CDR3aa: CASSITGGNQPQHF
CDR3nt: TGTGCCAGTAGTATAACGGGGGGGAATCAGCCCCAGCATTTT

abundance: NA
len: 18
d_gene: TRBD1
j_gene: TRBJ1-1
v_gene: TRBV27
CDR3aa: CASSPHRRGLPMNTEAFF
CDR3nt: TGTGCCAGCAGTCCCCACCGGAGGGGGCTTCCGATGAACACTGAAGCTTTCTTT

abundance: NA
len: 18
d_gene: NA
j_gene: TRBJ2-1
v_gene: TRBV4-1
CDR3aa: CASSRRATSDSEGDEQFF
CDR3nt: TGCGCCAGCAGCCGCCGGGCGACTAGTGATAGTGAGGGCGATGAGCAGTTCTTC

abundance: few
len: 15
d_gene: NA
j_gene: TRBJ1-1
v_gene: TRBV7-9
CDR3aa: CASRTSGREGTEAFF
CDR3nt: TGTGCCAGCCGAACTTCGGGCAGGGAGGGCACTGAAGCTTTCTTT

abundance: NA
len: 18
d_gene: TRBD2
j_gene: TRBJ2-5
v_gene: TRBV11-2
CDR3aa: CASSLVGYGLAYQETQYF
CDR3nt: TGTGCCAGCAGCTTAGTAGGGTACGGACTAGCGTATCAAGAGACCCAGTACTTC

abundance: NA
len: 16
d_gene: NA
j_gene: TRBJ2-5
v_gene: TRBV2
CDR3aa: CASSERATPRQETQYF
CDR3nt: TGTGCCAGCAGTGAAAGGGCTACGCCTAGACAAGAGACCCAGTACTTC

abundance: NA
len: 12
d_gene: NA
j_gene: TRBJ1-5
v_gene: TRBV7-2
CDR3aa: CASSFDNQPQHF
CDR3nt: TGTGCCAGCAGTTTCGATAATCAGCCCCAGCATTTT

abundance: NA
len: 16
d_gene: NA
j_gene: TRBJ2-2
v_gene: TRBV11-3
CDR3aa: CASSPRGGSDTGELFF
CDR3nt: TGTGCCAGCAGCCCTCGAGGAGGGTCGGACACCGGGGAGCTGTTTTTT